This is a list of T cell receptor beta chains from one sample in a study of CD8 T cells in ankylosing spondylitis. Via MiXCR, TCRdb re-called the 5' RACE reads, giving one row per CDR3 protein. The sample contains nearly 350,000 distinct CDR3 sequences, roughly 14% of which appear only once. Sequenced sample: blood, either unsorted or a sorted T cell fraction (not recorded which). The receptors come from a male donor with ankylosing spondylitis or in good health (not recorded which). CDR3s include the opening cysteine and the closing phenylalanine or tryptophan. Fields, in order: D gene, V gene, clone size, J gene, CDR3 protein, CDR3 DNA. The D gene is left open where the match is weak. Not all rows give a size; the values are once, few, many and, for expanded clones, a class.

TRBD2,TRBV7-7,.,TRBJ2-5,CASSFSSGGVGETQYF,TGTGCCAGCAGCTTCTCTAGCGGGGGCGTTGGAGAGACCCAGTACTTC
TRBD2,TRBV5-1,many,TRBJ2-1,CASSGTSGSIEQFF,TGCGCCAGCAGCGGGACTAGCGGGAGTATTGAGCAGTTCTTC
.,TRBV3-1,few,TRBJ2-1,CASSQDLGYNEQFF,TGTGCCAGCAGCCAAGATCTGGGGTACAATGAGCAGTTCTTC
TRBD2,TRBV12-3/TRBV12-4,few,TRBJ2-1,CASSLVPGLANEQFF,TGTGCCAGCAGTTTGGTCCCCGGACTAGCTAATGAGCAGTTCTTC
TRBD2,TRBV10-3,few,TRBJ2-1,CAIRGGLGLYNEQFF,TGTGCCATCAGGGGGGGACTAGGTCTCTACAATGAGCAGTTCTTC
.,TRBV3-1,.,TRBJ1-2,CASSQDLRVVSGYTF,TGTGCCAGCAGCCAAGATTTACGAGTTGTTAGCGGCTACACCTTC
.,TRBV20-1,.,TRBJ2-2,CSARDRRTNTGELFF,TGCAGTGCTAGAGATCGGAGGACGAACACCGGGGAGCTGTTTTTT
TRBD1,TRBV7-9,.,TRBJ2-1,CASSSGDRGSYNEQFF,TGTGCCAGCAGCTCGGGGGACAGGGGCTCCTACAATGAGCAGTTCTTC
TRBD2,TRBV4-1,.,TRBJ2-5,CASSQATSGGQTQYF,TGCGCCAGCAGCCAAGCGACTAGCGGGGGACAGACCCAGTACTTC
.,TRBV5-1,many,TRBJ1-1,CASRTDTEAFF,TGCGCCAGCCGAACTGACACTGAAGCTTTCTTT
TRBD1,TRBV29-1,.,TRBJ2-1,CSARQGSSYNEQFF,TGCAGCGCAAGACAGGGGAGCTCCTACAATGAGCAGTTCTTC
.,TRBV6-1,.,TRBJ1-1,CASRRTAQGTEAFF,TGTGCCAGCAGACGGACAGCGCAAGGCACTGAAGCTTTCTTT
.,TRBV29-1,few,TRBJ2-7,CSVTGSSYEQYF,TGCAGCGTAACAGGGAGCTCCTACGAGCAGTACTTC
TRBD1,TRBV5-1,many,TRBJ1-2,CASIEFTGAPGGYTF,TGCGCCAGCATCGAATTTACAGGGGCGCCGGGTGGCTACACCTTC
TRBD1,TRBV11-2,.,TRBJ2-1,CASSFTGAGQFF,TGTGCCAGCAGCTTTACAGGGGCCGGTCAGTTCTTC
.,TRBV5-6,.,TRBJ1-1,CASSSRQLLGTEAFF,TGTGCCAGCAGCTCCCGACAGCTATTGGGCACTGAAGCTTTCTTT
.,TRBV25-1,many,TRBJ2-1,CASSDLNKDEQFF,TGTGCCAGCAGTGACCTAAATAAAGATGAGCAGTTCTTC
.,TRBV5-1,many,TRBJ2-7,CASSTGTPTGIYEQYF,TGCGCCAGCAGCACCGGGACTCCGACCGGGATCTACGAGCAGTACTTC
.,TRBV7-9,many,TRBJ1-1,CASSGRGNTEAFF,TGTGCCAGCAGCGGCAGGGGGAACACTGAAGCTTTCTTT
TRBD2,TRBV5-1,few,TRBJ2-1,CASSGLAGLEQFF,TGCGCCAGCAGCGGACTAGCGGGTCTTGAGCAGTTCTTC
.,TRBV6-1,.,TRBJ2-4,CASYNPGSNIQYF,TGTGCCAGCTATAATCCTGGGTCAAACATTCAGTACTTC
.,TRBV29-1,.,TRBJ1-3,CSVNSGNTIYF,TGCAGCGTTAACTCTGGAAACACCATATATTTT
.,TRBV2,.,TRBJ2-3,CASSKDTGADTQYF,TGTGCCAGCAGTAAGGACACAGGCGCAGATACGCAGTATTTT
.,TRBV5-1,.,TRBJ2-2,CASSWPSVTGSNTGELFF,TGCGCCAGCAGCTGGCCCAGCGTAACTGGCTCTAACACCGGGGAGCTGTTTTTT
.,TRBV3-1,few,TRBJ2-1,CASSQSINEQFF,TGTGCCAGCAGCCAATCTATCAATGAGCAGTTCTTC
.,TRBV20-1,few,TRBJ2-3,CSATGGRGTDTQYF,TGCAGTGCTACAGGGGGTCGGGGGACCGATACGCAGTATTTT
.,TRBV4-1,few,TRBJ2-7,CASSPRVRTYEQYF,TGCGCCAGCAGCCCCCGGGTCCGTACCTACGAGCAGTACTTC
.,TRBV12-3/TRBV12-4,many,TRBJ1-1,CASSLGGGREGTEAFF,TGTGCCAGCAGTTTAGGCGGGGGGCGCGAGGGCACTGAAGCTTTCTTT
.,TRBV7-9,.,TRBJ1-6,CASSLDGIVGPNSPLHF,TGTGCCAGCAGCTTAGATGGCATCGTCGGACCTAATTCACCCCTCCACTTT
TRBD1,TRBV5-1,once,TRBJ2-5,CASSRTTGDGETQYF,TGCGCCAGCAGCAGGACGACAGGGGACGGCGAGACCCAGTACTTC
TRBD1,TRBV19,.,TRBJ2-2,CASRADRGNTGELFF,TGTGCCAGTAGGGCGGACAGGGGGAACACCGGGGAGCTGTTTTTT
.,TRBV12-3/TRBV12-4,.,TRBJ1-1,CASSLYGGLTFTEAFF,TGTGCCAGCAGTTTATACGGGGGGCTTACTTTCACTGAAGCTTTCTTT
.,TRBV20-1,few,TRBJ2-5,CSARNRWEETQYF,TGCAGTGCTAGAAACAGGTGGGAAGAGACCCAGTACTTC
.,TRBV29-1,.,TRBJ1-1,CSGSLGRANEAFF,TGCAGCGGCTCTCTAGGCAGGGCAAATGAAGCTTTCTTT